This is a list of T cell receptor beta chains from one sample in a study of blood T cell repertoires in COVID-19. Profiled with immunoSEQ multiplex PCR; TCRdb holds only in-frame clones, not every one. Of about 240,000 clones in the sample, around 87% were seen once. Sequenced input: peripheral blood. All receptors derive from a man aged 60 to 69 who had recovered from COVID-19. Both conserved end residues are part of each CDR3. The D gene is left open where the match is weak. The size of a clone is reported for some rows only, either as once, few or many, or as a class for expanded clones.

D	J	V	size	CDR3	DNA
.	TRBJ2-7	TRBV11-2	.	CASSSPRLSYEQYF	TGTGCCAGCAGCTCACCGAGACTGAGCTACGAGCAGTACTTC
TRBD2	TRBJ2-3	TRBV4-2	.	CASAQDSGGPTDTQYF	TGTGCCAGCGCGCAGGATAGCGGGGGCCCCACAGATACGCAGTATTTT
.	TRBJ1-4	TRBV2	.	CASREDSFEKLFF	TGTGCCAGCAGAGAAGATTCATTTGAAAAACTGTTTTTT
TRBD2	TRBJ2-1	TRBV7-2	.	CASSLGGGTYNEQFF	TGTGCCAGCAGCTTAGGCGGGGGAACCTACAATGAGCAGTTCTTC
.	TRBJ1-2	TRBV9	once	CASSVGERARRSYGYTF	TGTGCCAGCAGCGTAGGGGAGAGGGCCAGAAGGTCCTATGGCTACACCTTC
.	TRBJ1-1	TRBV11-2	once	CASSLDLRGWEAFF	TGTGCCAGCAGCTTAGATCTGCGGGGATGGGAAGCTTTCTTT
.	TRBJ2-3	TRBV30	.	CAWRPGGTDTQYF	TGTGCCTGGAGGCCGGGGGGCACAGATACGCAGTATTTT
.	TRBJ1-2	TRBV5-1	.	CATTMGSGDGYTF	TGCGCCACCACTATGGGTTCAGGGGATGGCTACACCTTC
.	TRBJ1-2	TRBV6-5	few	CATESWAGGGYTF	TGTGCCACGGAAAGTTGGGCGGGGGGTGGCTACACCTTC
.	TRBJ2-1	TRBV6-1	.	CASSEEAGTPYNEQFF	TGTGCCAGCAGTGAAGAGGCGGGGACCCCCTACAATGAGCAGTTCTTC
TRBD1	TRBJ2-7	TRBV6-5	.	CASSTTGGEQYF	TGTGCCAGCAGCACCACAGGGGGCGAGCAGTACTTC
.	TRBJ1-4	TRBV25-1	.	CASSGRSGGRTNEKLFF	TGTGCCAGCAGTGGACGATCCGGGGGTAGGACTAATGAAAAACTGTTTTTT
TRBD2	TRBJ2-2	TRBV5-4	once	CASSSIAGGNTGELFF	TGTGCCAGCAGCTCCATAGCGGGGGGGAACACCGGGGAGCTGTTTTTT
TRBD1	TRBJ1-6	TRBV3-1/TRBV3-2	.	CASSQVYRGDSPLHF	TGTGCCAGCAGCCAAGTCTACAGGGGAGATTCACCCCTCCACTTT
TRBD2	TRBJ2-1	TRBV30	few	CAGTSGYNEQFF	TGTGCTGGGACTAGCGGCTACAATGAGCAGTTCTTC
.	TRBJ2-3	TRBV24-1	once	CATSDSGTPAADTQYF	TGTGCCACCAGTGATTCCGGGACTCCGGCGGCAGATACGCAGTATTTT
.	TRBJ1-2	TRBV5-1	.	CASSLGSQGNYGYTF	TGCGCCAGCAGCTTAGGTAGTCAGGGTAACTATGGCTACACCTTC
.	TRBJ1-5	TRBV25-1	.	CASSRGYSNQPQHF	TGTGCCAGCAGTCGGGGGTATAGCAATCAGCCCCAGCATTTT
.	TRBJ1-4	TRBV10-3	.	CAISELFATNEKLFF	TGTGCCATCAGTGAGCTCTTTGCAACTAATGAAAAACTGTTTTTT
.	TRBJ1-5	TRBV19	.	CASSLQVGNQPQHF	TGTGCCAGTAGCCTACAGGTAGGGAATCAGCCCCAGCATTTT
.	TRBJ1-2	TRBV20-1	.	CSATAGYGYTF	TGCAGTGCTACGGCAGGGTACGGCTACACCTTC
.	TRBJ1-1	TRBV19	.	CASSIPRSGAEAFF	TGTGCCAGTAGTATCCCCCGATCGGGGGCTGAAGCTTTCTTT
.	TRBJ1-2	TRBV24-1	.	CATRPRGRGFGGYTF	TGTGCCACCAGACCACGAGGCAGGGGATTCGGTGGCTACACCTTC
.	TRBJ1-5	TRBV20-1	.	CSASPGVGRSNQPQHF	TGCAGTGCTAGTCCCGGGGTGGGAAGGAGCAATCAGCCCCAGCATTTT
.	TRBJ2-2	TRBV5-4	.	CASSTKGGTGELFF	TGTGCCAGCAGCACCAAAGGGGGAACCGGGGAGCTGTTTTTT
.	TRBJ2-5	TRBV9	.	CASSAIDYNPSGTQYF	TGTGCCAGCAGCGCGATCGACTACAACCCTTCAGGGACCCAGTACTTC
TRBD1	TRBJ2-1	TRBV30	.	CAWGQAVEQFF	TGTGCCTGGGGACAGGCAGTTGAGCAGTTCTTC
.	TRBJ2-2	TRBV19	.	CASSISASGELFF	TGTGCCAGTAGTATAAGCGCATCCGGGGAGCTGTTTTTT
TRBD1	TRBJ2-1	TRBV5-4	.	CASSFRQGANEQFF	TGTGCCAGCAGCTTTCGACAGGGAGCTAATGAGCAGTTCTTC
.	TRBJ1-1	TRBV5-1	.	CASSLGQVTEAFF	TGCGCCAGCAGCTTGGGACAGGTCACTGAAGCTTTCTTT
TRBD1	TRBJ1-2	TRBV7-9	.	CASSLGGQGYTF	TGTGCCAGCAGCTTAGGGGGACAGGGCTACACCTTC
TRBD2	TRBJ2-3	TRBV12-5	.	CASGLPASGGADTQYF	TGTGCTAGTGGTTTGCCCGCTAGCGGGGGGGCTGATACGCAGTATTTT
.	TRBJ1-1	TRBV12-3/TRBV12-4	few	CASSSRQYTEAFF	TGTGCCAGCAGTTCGAGACAGTACACTGAAGCTTTCTTT
TRBD1	TRBJ2-5	TRBV19	.	CATGTATYQETQYF	TGTGCCACCGGGACAGCGACGTACCAAGAGACCCAGTACTTC
.	TRBJ1-6	TRBV6-5	.	CASSSTEIRPLHF	TGTGCCAGCAGTTCGACAGAAATTCGGCCCCTCCACTTT
TRBD2	TRBJ2-1	TRBV18	few	CASSPQTSGAPNEQFF	TGTGCCAGCTCACCACAGACTAGCGGGGCCCCCAATGAGCAGTTCTTC
.	TRBJ1-2	TRBV27	.	CASSSRGYYGYTF	TGTGCCAGCAGTTCCAGGGGATACTATGGCTACACCTTC
.	TRBJ1-2	TRBV5-6	.	CASSLDQGYGYTF	TGTGCCAGCAGCTTGGACCAGGGCTATGGCTACACCTTC
TRBD1	TRBJ1-1	TRBV28	.	CASSPAGGQGPTEAFF	TGTGCCAGCAGTCCCGCCGGGGGACAGGGTCCCACTGAAGCTTTCTTT